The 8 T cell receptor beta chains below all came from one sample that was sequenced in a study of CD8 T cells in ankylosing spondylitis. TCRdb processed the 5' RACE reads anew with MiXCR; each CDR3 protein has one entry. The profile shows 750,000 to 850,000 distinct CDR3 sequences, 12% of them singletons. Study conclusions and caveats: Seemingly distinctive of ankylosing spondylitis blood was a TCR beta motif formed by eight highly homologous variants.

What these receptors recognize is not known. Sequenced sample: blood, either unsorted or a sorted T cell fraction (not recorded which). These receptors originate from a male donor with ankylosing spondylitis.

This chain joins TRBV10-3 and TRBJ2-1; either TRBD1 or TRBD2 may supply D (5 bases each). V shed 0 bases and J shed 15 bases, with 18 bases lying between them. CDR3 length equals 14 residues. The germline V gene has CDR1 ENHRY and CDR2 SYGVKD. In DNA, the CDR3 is TGTGCCATCAGTGAGTCCGGGGACCACCAGGCGAGGTTCTTC. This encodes CAISESGDHQARFF.

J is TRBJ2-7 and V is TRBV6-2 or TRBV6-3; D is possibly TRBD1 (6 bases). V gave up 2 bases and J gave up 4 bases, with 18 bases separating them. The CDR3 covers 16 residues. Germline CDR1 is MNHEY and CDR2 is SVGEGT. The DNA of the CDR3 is TGTGCCAGCAGTTACCCAGGGGATCGTGGGTCTTACGAGCAGTACTTC. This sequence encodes CASSYPGDRGSYEQYF.

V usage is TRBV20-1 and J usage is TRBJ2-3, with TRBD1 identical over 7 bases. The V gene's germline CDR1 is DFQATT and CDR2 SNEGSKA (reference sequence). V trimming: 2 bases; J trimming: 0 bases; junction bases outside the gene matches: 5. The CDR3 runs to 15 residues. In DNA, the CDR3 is TGCAGTGCTAGAACCCGGGACAGTAGCACAGATACGCAGTATTTT. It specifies CSARTRDSSTDTQYF.

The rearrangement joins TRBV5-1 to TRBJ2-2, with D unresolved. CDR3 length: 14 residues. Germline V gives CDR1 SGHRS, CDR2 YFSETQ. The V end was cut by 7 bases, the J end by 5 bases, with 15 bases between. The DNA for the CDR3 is TGCGCCAGCGAACCGCAGAGTACTACCGGGGAGCTGTTTTTT. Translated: CASEPQSTTGELFF.

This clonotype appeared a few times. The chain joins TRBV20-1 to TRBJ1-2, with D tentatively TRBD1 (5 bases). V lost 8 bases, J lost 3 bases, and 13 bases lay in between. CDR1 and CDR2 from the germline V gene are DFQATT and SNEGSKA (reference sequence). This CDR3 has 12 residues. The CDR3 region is CSQRGAYYGYTF. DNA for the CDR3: TGCAGTCAACGTGGGGCGTACTATGGCTACACCTTC.

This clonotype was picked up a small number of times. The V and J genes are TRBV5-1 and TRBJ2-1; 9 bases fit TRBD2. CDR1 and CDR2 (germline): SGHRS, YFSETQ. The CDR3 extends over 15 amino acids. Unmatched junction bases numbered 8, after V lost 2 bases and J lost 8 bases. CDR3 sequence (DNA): TGCGCCAGCAGCTTAATCAGCGGGGGGCTCTATGAGCAGTTCTTC. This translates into CASSLISGGLYEQFF.

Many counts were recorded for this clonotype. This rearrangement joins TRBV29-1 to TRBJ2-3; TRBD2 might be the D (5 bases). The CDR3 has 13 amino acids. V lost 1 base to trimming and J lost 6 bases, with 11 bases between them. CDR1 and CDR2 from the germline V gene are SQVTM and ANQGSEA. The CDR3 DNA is TGCAGCGTTGAAGTCACTAGGAGGGATACGCAGTATTTT. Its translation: CSVEVTRRDTQYF.

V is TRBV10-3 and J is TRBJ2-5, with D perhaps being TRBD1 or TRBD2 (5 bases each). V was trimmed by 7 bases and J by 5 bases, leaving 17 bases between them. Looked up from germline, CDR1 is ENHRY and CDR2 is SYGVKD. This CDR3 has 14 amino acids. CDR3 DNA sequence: TGTGCCATCACGACCGGGACGGCCGGGGAGACCCAGTACTTC. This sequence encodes CAITTGTAGETQYF.